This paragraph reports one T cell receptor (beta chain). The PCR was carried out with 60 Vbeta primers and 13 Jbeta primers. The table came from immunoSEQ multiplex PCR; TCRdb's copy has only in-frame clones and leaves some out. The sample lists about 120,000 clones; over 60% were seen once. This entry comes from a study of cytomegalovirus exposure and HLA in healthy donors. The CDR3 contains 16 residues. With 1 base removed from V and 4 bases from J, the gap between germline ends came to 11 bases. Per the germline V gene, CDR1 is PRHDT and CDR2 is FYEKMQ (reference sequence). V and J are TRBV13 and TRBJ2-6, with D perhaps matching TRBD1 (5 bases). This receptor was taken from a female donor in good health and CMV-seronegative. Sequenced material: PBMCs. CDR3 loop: CASSLEGLNGANVLTF. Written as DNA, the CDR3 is TGTGCCAGCAGCTTAGAGGGGTTGAACGGGGCCAACGTCCTGACTTTC.